This T cell receptor beta chain was documented in a study of blood T cell repertoires in COVID-19. At the level of the study: The analysed material was cDNA or gDNA that came from T cells, B-cell-depleted T cells, or PBMCs.

CDR3 length equals 15 residues. The V and J ends lost 3 bases and 2 bases respectively, with 10 bases between them. Germline V CDR1 and CDR2: LNHDA, SQIVND (reference sequence). TCRdb's copy holds only in-frame clones and misses some; the assay was immunoSEQ multiplex PCR. The table has 61,000 or so clones, about 90% seen once. V gene TRBV19 combines with J gene TRBJ2-2, with TRBD1 as a possible D gene (5 bases). This clonotype originated in a woman in her forties or fifties with active or convalescent COVID-19. What was sequenced was peripheral blood. The CDR3 region is CASSMQGLNTGELFF. The DNA for the CDR3 is TGTGCCAGTAGTATGCAGGGTCTAAACACCGGGGAGCTGTTTTTT.